These 25 T cell receptor beta chains share one sample of origin, sequenced in a study of T cell responses to AZD1222 COVID-19 vaccine. The method was immunoSEQ multiplex PCR; TCRdb's version includes in-frame clones alone and lacks a portion of them. Among 120,000 to 150,000 clones listed, about 93% were seen once. The sequenced sample was peripheral blood, obtained on day 0 of AZD1222 vaccination. All receptors come from an adult in good health.

This clone was detected a few times. The chain links TRBV3-1 (or the pseudogene TRBV3-2) to TRBJ2-5; D not resolved. V was trimmed by 4 bases and J by 4 bases, leaving 10 bases between them. The CDR3 covers 13 residues. The V gene's germline CDR1 is LGHDT and CDR2 YNNKEL (reference sequence). CDR3 nucleotide sequence: TGTGCCAGCAGCCCTGTAAACGGAGAGACCCAGTACTTC. This translates into CASSPVNGETQYF.

The chain is built from TRBV5-1 and TRBJ2-5, with D possibly matching TRBD2 (6 bases). This CDR3 contains 13 residues. CDR1 and CDR2 from the germline V gene are SGHRS and YFSETQ. Trimming pared 4 bases from V and 9 bases from J, leaving 16 bases between. CDR3 DNA sequence: TGCGCCAGCAGCGAGGAGGGGCGCAGGGCCCAGTACTTC. It yields the protein CASSEEGRRAQYF. The whole variable domain, filled in from reference TRBV5-1 and TRBJ2-5, reads KAGVTQTPRYLIKTRGQQVTLSCSPISGHRSVSWYQQTPGQGLQFLFEYFSETQRNKGNFPGRFSGRQFSNSRSEMNVSTLELGDSALYLCASSEEGRRAQYFGPGTRLLVL.

The chain uses TRBV6-5 and TRBJ1-6; 11 positions agree with TRBD1. CDR3 length: 15 residues. The V gene's germline CDR1 is MNHEY and CDR2 SVGAGI. Trimming took 5 bases from V and 7 from J; bases not matched to a gene: 4. CDR3 sequence: CASSRGQGVNSPLHF. DNA for the CDR3: TGTGCCAGCAGTAGGGGACAGGGGGTGAATTCACCCCTCCACTTT.

This clone was picked up one time. The genes are TRBV12-3 or TRBV12-4 and TRBJ1-5; D may be TRBD1 (5 bases). The V end was cut by 7 bases, the J end by 2 bases, with 9 bases between. This CDR3 region has 13 residues. CDR3 coding DNA: TGTGCCAGCAAGTCAGGGCGCAATCAGCCCCAGCATTTT. Amino acid sequence: CASKSGRNQPQHF.

This clone was recorded once. The V call is TRBV18, the J call TRBJ1-1; 9 bases are shared with TRBD1. J gave up 5 bases and V 5 bases, and 9 bases lay outside the gene matches. The germline V gene has CDR1 KGHSH and CDR2 LQKENI. CDR3 length: 15 amino acids. As DNA, the CDR3 is TGTGCCAGCTCATCCACGACAGGGGGGAGAACTGAAGCTTTCTTT. Amino acids: CASSSTTGGRTEAFF.

The sample holds a few counts of this clone. V usage is TRBV5-4 and J usage is TRBJ1-4, with D possibly being TRBD1 (5 bases). The CDR3 is made up of 14 amino acids. V shed 5 bases and J shed 4 bases, with 12 bases lying between them. The germline V gene encodes CDR1 SGHNT and CDR2 YYREEE (reference sequence). As DNA, the CDR3 is TGTGCCAGCAGTCGGGACGCAAGTAATGAAAAACTGTTTTTT. Its translation is CASSRDASNEKLFF.

The chain employs TRBV13 and TRBJ1-2; D may be TRBD1 (5 bases). CDR1 PRHDT and CDR2 FYEKMQ come from the germline V gene (reference sequence). CDR3 length equals 16 residues. Trimming took off 5 bases at V and 7 bases at J, with 23 bases between the two ends. Written as DNA, the CDR3 is TGTGCCAGCAGCCCACAGGCCCTTCAAGCGGTCTCTGGCTACACCTTC. Translating gives CASSPQALQAVSGYTF.

The chain links TRBV12-5 to TRBJ1-3, with a tentative D call TRBD1 (5 bases). Germline CDR1 reads LGHNT; CDR2 reads FRNRAP. Trimming took 7 bases from V and 1 from J, leaving 14 bases between them. The CDR3 spans 15 residues. The CDR3 reads CASARQLRSGNTIYF. CDR3 DNA: TGTGCTAGTGCCCGACAGCTACGTTCTGGAAACACCATATATTTT.

The chain uses TRBV2 and TRBJ1-5; D unclear. The CDR3 runs 14 residues. Germline values: CDR1 SNHLY, CDR2 FYNNEI. The ends were cut back, 5 bases at V and 6 bases at J, with 14 bases in the middle. The CDR3 protein is CASSRASGGQPQHF. The DNA of the CDR3 is TGTGCCAGCAGTCGGGCCTCAGGTGGTCAGCCCCAGCATTTT.

The chain has TRBV6-1 and TRBJ1-1; a possible D gene is TRBD1 (5 bases). The CDR3 has 16 amino acids. CDR1 and CDR2 from the germline V gene are MNHNS and SASEGT. Between the trimmed V and J ends, which lost 0 bases and 5 bases, there was a span of 16 bases. The CDR3 DNA reads TGTGCCAGCAGTGAAGCTGGGGGGAAGCTAAGGACTGAAGCTTTCTTT. The encoded protein is CASSEAGGKLRTEAFF.

V is TRBV7-6 and J is TRBJ1-1; maybe TRBD1 (5 bases). The V gene's germline CDR1 is SGHVS and CDR2 FNYEAQ. The CDR3 has 12 amino acids. Trimming shortened V by 2 bases and J by 5 bases, and 6 bases separated the two germline ends. The CDR3 coding sequence is TGTGCCAGCAGCTTACCAGGGACTGAAGCTTTCTTT. Translation: CASSLPGTEAFF.

This sequence joins TRBV3-1 (or the pseudogene TRBV3-2) and TRBJ1-1; D is unclear. From germline, CDR1 is LGHDT and CDR2 YNNKEL (reference sequence). Trimming took off 4 bases at V and 1 base at J, with 4 bases between the two ends. This CDR3 spans 12 amino acids. This CDR3 reads CASSRTNTEAFF. CDR3 bases: TGTGCCAGCAGCCGGACGAACACTGAAGCTTTCTTT.

V and J are TRBV6-2 or TRBV6-3 and TRBJ1-5; possibly TRBD1 for D (5 bases). CDR3 length equals 14 residues. Trimming took 6 bases from V and 3 from J, leaving 12 bases between them. Germline CDR1 MNHEY, CDR2 SVGEGT. In nucleotides, the CDR3 is TGTGCCAGCAGCTCCACAGGATCCAATCAGCCCCAGCATTTT. This encodes CASSSTGSNQPQHF.

This clone was observed a few times. V gene TRBV6-1 combines with J gene TRBJ1-4, with 7 bases lining up with TRBD1. Germline V lookup: CDR1 MNHNS, CDR2 SASEGT. Trimming removed 2 bases from V and 6 bases from J; junction bases left unmatched: 6. This CDR3 has 15 amino acids. For the CDR3, the DNA is TGTGCCAGCAGTGAACGATCAGGGGGTTATGAAAAACTGTTTTTT. Protein product: CASSERSGGYEKLFF.

The rearrangement joins TRBV6-2 or TRBV6-3 to TRBJ1-1; D unclear. CDR1 and CDR2 (germline): MNHEY, SVGEGT. V lost 1 base and J 2 bases, leaving 8 bases between the germline ends. The CDR3 totals 14 residues. The CDR3 loop reads CASSYLGLNTEAFF. The CDR3 region has the DNA TGTGCCAGCAGTTACTTGGGTCTCAACACTGAAGCTTTCTTT.

This clone showed up just once. This chain links TRBV19 with TRBJ2-2; 15 bases match TRBD2. The CDR3 runs to 18 residues. Per germline, CDR1 LNHDA and CDR2 SQIVND (reference sequence). V shed 9 bases and J 5 bases; nucleotides not matched to a gene: 13. The CDR3: CASGTGTSGRLRTGELFF. DNA of the CDR3: TGTGCCAGCGGGACCGGGACTAGCGGGAGGTTGCGGACCGGGGAGCTGTTTTTT.

DNA for the CDR3: TGTGCCAGCAGCTTAGGCTTTCGGGGGGATGGCTACACCTTC. Translated: CASSLGFRGDGYTF. The chain has TRBV7-6 and TRBJ1-2; possible D gene TRBD1, 5 bases. Per the germline V gene, CDR1 is SGHVS and CDR2 is FNYEAQ. The CDR3 has 14 amino acids. Trimming pared 1 base from V and 6 bases from J, leaving 12 bases between.

V gene TRBV27 combines with J gene TRBJ1-2, with unresolved D. The germline gives CDR1 MNHEY, CDR2 SMNVEV (reference sequence). Trimming shortened V by 5 bases and J by 8 bases, and 12 bases separated the two germline ends. This CDR3 region has 12 residues. This CDR3 is CASSTRDSGYTF. The CDR3, as DNA: TGTGCCAGCAGTACCCGAGATAGCGGCTACACCTTC.

This clone was counted at least ten times. Different DNA sequences within this sample yield the same CDR3. This sequence joins TRBV5-4 and TRBJ2-2; TRBD1 aligns across 7 bases. The germline CDR1 and CDR2 sequences are SGHNT and YYREEE (reference sequence). This CDR3 spans 15 amino acids. The junction had 3 bases not matched to a gene; V was cut back by 3 bases and J by 1 base. The CDR3 loop is CASSSGTENTGELFF. The CDR3 DNA sequence: TGTGCCAGCAGCTCAGGGACAGAGAACACCGGGGAGCTGTTTTTT.

The chain uses TRBV5-1 and TRBJ1-2; tentative D call: TRBD1 (6 bases). CDR1 is SGHRS and CDR2 is YFSETQ in the germline V gene. The ends were cut back, 4 bases at V and 5 bases at J, with 12 bases in the middle. This CDR3 region has 13 residues. The CDR3 nucleotides read TGCGCCAGCAGCCCCGGGGGCGGGTATGGCTACACCTTC. Protein sequence: CASSPGGGYGYTF.

The chain joins TRBV7-7 to TRBJ2-5; D is uncertain. Germline V gene sequence: CDR1 SSHAT, CDR2 FNYEAQ (reference sequence). Deletions cut 4 bases from V and 1 base from J, with 10 bases between. The CDR3 length is 14 residues. The DNA of the CDR3 is TGTGCCAGCAGCTCGTCCCAAGTCCAAGAGACCCAGTACTTC. Translation: CASSSSQVQETQYF.

This clone was detected once. The genes are TRBV29-1 and TRBJ2-7, with a weak D call TRBD1 (5 bases). CDR3 size: 13 residues. Trimming took 1 base from V and 3 from J, leaving 10 bases between them. The germline CDR1 and CDR2 sequences are SQVTM and ANQGSEA. The CDR3 nucleotides read TGCAGCGTTGAAGTTGGTCAGGGCTACGAGCAGTACTTC. It specifies CSVEVGQGYEQYF.

This clone has just one count. The chain uses TRBV19 and TRBJ1-1; TRBD1 matches at 7 bases. Per the germline V gene, CDR1 is LNHDA and CDR2 is SQIVND (reference sequence). J lost 5 bases, V lost 6 bases, and 9 bases had no gene match. The CDR3 runs to 14 residues. The CDR3 DNA is TGTGCCAGTAGGGCGGGACAGAAGTCGACTGAAGCTTTCTTT. This codes for CASRAGQKSTEAFF.

CDR3 amino acids: CASSFRDSPLHF. The DNA for the CDR3 is TGTGCCAGCAGCTTTCGGGATTCACCCCTCCACTTT. V usage is TRBV7-8 and J usage is TRBJ1-6, with D hard to call. CDR1 is SGHVS and CDR2 is FQNEAQ in the germline V gene. This CDR3 comprises 12 residues. V lost 3 bases, J lost 8 bases, and 5 bases lay in between.

The rearrangement uses TRBV24-1 and TRBJ1-1; D call uncertain. The ends were cut back, 0 bases at V and 2 bases at J, with 9 bases in the middle. The CDR3 loop spans 15 amino acids. Per germline, CDR1 KGHDR and CDR2 SFDVKD. The CDR3 coding sequence is TGTGCCACCAGTGATTTGACAGAAATCAACACTGAAGCTTTCTTT. Its translation: CATSDLTEINTEAFF.